These T cell receptor beta chains were read from a single sample in a study of shared clonotypes between healthy human individuals. Generated by immunoSEQ multiplex PCR, the TCRdb table keeps only in-frame clones and is missing some. The profile shows fewer than 1 million clones, roughly 96% of them singletons. The sample taken for sequencing was naive CD8+ T cells sorted from blood. These TCRs come from a man aged 30 to 45 in good health. Both conserved end residues are trimmed from each CDR3.

V gene | CDR3 protein
TRBV4-2 | ASSQVESTYEQY
TRBV27 | ATQGENIQY
TRBV2 | ASGSGWTSGRNEQF
TRBV4-3 | ASSQDYQGASGYEQF
TRBV6-5 | ASSSGSGDSNQPQH
TRBV27 | ASSSYSGNVYEQY
TRBV7-9 | ALWGFPDTQY
TRBV7-9 | ASQVDRGFYNEQF
TRBV2 | ASSVGGEQY
TRBV7-3 | ASSHSGTGNEQF
TRBV15 | ATSIPPGTGVYEQY
TRBV28 | ASSLWQGGHGELF
TRBV11-2 | ASSLEISGAAVRGYT
TRBV11-2 | ASSLDIFRNRTYEQY
TRBV15 | ATSRDSGTTHEQY
TRBV11-2 | ASTPGQRLNQETQY
TRBV4-1 | ASTQAGGNTEAF
TRBV30 | AWEQGHGELF
TRBV4-1 | ASSHNNGRYEQY
TRBV7-9 | ASSPTGITDTQY
TRBV5-4 | ACHTTGGIDEQF
TRBV5-5 | ASSLGWGANTEAF
TRBV5-5 | ASSRTGVSYNEQF
TRBV13 | ASASTSYEQY
TRBV2 | ASRGSLAGVEETQY
TRBV7-2 | ASSKLTGQVSSGANVLT
TRBV7-9 | ASSLALGGNEQY
TRBV4-3 | ASSQAPPDRGRRDTEAF
TRBV6-1 | ASSEHDSPNQPQH
TRBV15 | ATSRDYQGGVPNEKLF
TRBV28 | ASPRGPYGYT
TRBV4-3 | ASSQVGTVNTGELF
TRBV12-5 | ASANWLGGELF
TRBV7-3 | ASSLFLAGVDEQF
TRBV9 | ASSPRKWGNTGELF
TRBV14 | ASSQFRLRPHEQY
TRBV19 | ASRDISSYEQY
TRBV5-1 | ASSLHGASYEQY
TRBV19 | ASTLAGGSRGETQY
TRBV27 | ASSLEEAGVFTGELF
TRBV7-9 | ASTTIWDGYNEQF
TRBV7-6 | ASSLVGSLSDTQY
TRBV7-8 | ASSSDRVHEQY
TRBV7-9 | ASSRPQGKDYT
TRBV5-6 | ASSSGQGYGYT
TRBV4-1 | ASSLRRGAQAEQY
TRBV29-1 | SAYRGDTGELF
TRBV28 | ASSLGPLMTQRDQPQH
TRBV27 | ASSLAGSHQPQH
TRBV2 | ASSENEQF
TRBV28 | ASSSNSGIQETQY
TRBV27 | ASSLRAGRAQETQY